This entry lists 27 T cell receptor beta chains sequenced from one sample in a study of blood T cell repertoires in COVID-19. Data came from immunoSEQ multiplex PCR; TCRdb stores just in-frame clones and leaves some out. The data contain under 150,000 clones, approximately 80% of them singletons. Source material: peripheral blood. The source of these receptors is a human donor with acute or convalescent COVID-19. The donor label of this sample is uncertain.

The chain links TRBV24-1 to TRBJ2-3, with D possibly being TRBD2 (6 bases). Per germline, CDR1 KGHDR and CDR2 SFDVKD. With 3 bases removed from V and 4 bases from J, the gap between germline ends came to 13 bases. This CDR3 comprises 15 residues. In DNA form, the CDR3 reads TGTGCCACCAGTGATCCCCTGGGGGGTTCAGATACGCAGTATTTT. Residues: CATSDPLGGSDTQYF.

This chain links TRBV27 with TRBJ2-1; D ambiguous. V lost 0 bases, J lost 2 bases, and 5 bases lay in between. CDR1 MNHEY and CDR2 SMNVEV come from the germline V gene (reference sequence). The CDR3 runs 14 residues. In nucleotides, the CDR3 is TGTGCCAGCAGTTTATCTGGCCCCTACAATGAGCAGTTCTTC. Protein sequence: CASSLSGPYNEQFF.

In DNA, the CDR3 is TGTGCCAGCAGTGAAAGAGGTAGCGGGGTATCCACAGATACGCAGTATTTT. Its protein product is CASSERGSGVSTDTQYF. This chain connects TRBV6-1 to TRBJ2-3; 8 bases map to TRBD2. The length of the CDR3 is 17 residues. J gave up 2 bases and V 2 bases, and 9 bases lay outside the gene matches. Germline CDR1 reads MNHNS; CDR2 reads SASEGT.

The rearrangement links TRBV11-2 to TRBJ1-2, with TRBD1 identical over 7 bases. CDR3 length: 13 residues. J was trimmed by 8 bases and V by 5 bases; bases with no gene match: 8. Germline V gene lookup returns CDR1 SGHAT and CDR2 FQNNGV. The CDR3 bases are TGTGCCAGCAGCCTTCACAGGGGCTGGGGCTACACCTTC. As protein: CASSLHRGWGYTF.

The chain combines TRBV24-1 with TRBJ1-2, with 8 bases fitting TRBD1. This CDR3 is built from 14 residues. J lost 8 bases, V lost 2 bases, and 6 bases had no gene match. The V gene's germline CDR1 is KGHDR and CDR2 SFDVKD. The CDR3 loop is CATSDSPGQEGYTF. CDR3 in DNA: TGTGCCACCAGTGATTCCCCGGGACAGGAGGGCTACACCTTC.

V is TRBV5-1 and J is TRBJ1-2; D is ambiguous. The germline V gene encodes CDR1 SGHRS and CDR2 YFSETQ. V lost 0 bases to trimming and J lost 0 bases, with 9 bases between them. This CDR3 spans 15 amino acids. CDR3 residues: CASSLEAASNYGYTF. The CDR3 coding sequence is TGCGCCAGCAGCTTGGAAGCGGCCTCTAACTATGGCTACACCTTC.

Only a few counts were recorded for this clone. This rearrangement joins TRBV5-6 to TRBJ2-7; D ambiguous. The CDR3 length is 13 residues. Trimming cost V 0 bases and J 0 bases, with 4 bases left between them. Germline lookup yields CDR1 SGHDT and CDR2 YYEEEE. CDR3 sequence: CASSLASSYEQYF. In DNA form, the CDR3 reads TGTGCCAGCAGCTTGGCGAGCTCCTACGAGCAGTACTTC. The full variable domain, rest sourced from reference TRBV5-6 and TRBJ2-7, is DAGVTQSPTHLIKTRGQQVTLRCSPKSGHDTVSWYQQALGQGPQFIFQYYEEEERQRGNFPDRFSGHQFPNYSSELNVNALLLGDSALYLCASSLASSYEQYFGPGTRLTVT.

This clone was observed once. The rearrangement links TRBV7-9 to TRBJ2-3; the match to TRBD1 covers 11 bases. Germline V gives CDR1 SEHNR, CDR2 FQNEAQ (reference sequence). Trimming removed 5 bases from V and 5 bases from J; junction bases left unmatched: 6. This CDR3 is 15 amino acids long. The CDR3 reads CASSPGQGAQDTQYF. The CDR3, as DNA: TGTGCCAGCAGCCCCGGACAGGGGGCGCAAGATACGCAGTATTTT.

The genes are TRBV30 and TRBJ1-2; D ambiguous. Germline CDR1 is GTSNPN and CDR2 is SVGIG (reference sequence). The CDR3 is 12 residues long. V lost 4 bases to trimming and J lost 3 bases, with 9 bases between them. The CDR3 spells CAWMGSDYGYTF. In DNA, the CDR3 is TGTGCCTGGATGGGGAGCGACTATGGCTACACCTTC.

The genes are TRBV28 and TRBJ1-6; D is ambiguous. Trimming stripped 5 bases from V and 1 base from J, with 6 bases between. The V gene's germline CDR1 is MDHEN and CDR2 SYDVKM. This CDR3 has 14 residues. Written as DNA, the CDR3 is TGTGCCAGCAGTATGGAGTCCTATAATTCACCCCTCCACTTT. Translating it yields CASSMESYNSPLHF. Full variable domain (outside the CDR3, taken from reference TRBV28 and TRBJ1-6): DVKVTQSSRYLVKRTGEKVFLECVQDMDHENMFWYRQDPGLGLRLIYFSYDVKMKEKGDIPEGYSVSREKKERFSLILESASTNQTSMYLCASSMESYNSPLHFGNGTRLTVT.

This clone was detected only once. The V call is TRBV3-1 (or the pseudogene TRBV3-2), the J call TRBJ1-6; 9 positions agree with TRBD1. The CDR3 is 19 residues long. Germline assignment: CDR1 LGHDT and CDR2 YNNKEL (reference sequence). V gave up 3 bases and J gave up 3 bases; unmatched junction bases: 12. The CDR3 DNA reads TGTGCCAGCAGCCAGGGGACAGGGAAGGGCAAAGGCTATAATTCACCCCTCCACTTT. This translates into CASSQGTGKGKGYNSPLHF.

The genes are TRBV2 and TRBJ1-2; 7 nucleotides agree with TRBD1. From germline, CDR1 is SNHLY and CDR2 FYNNEI. V dropped 8 bases and J dropped 11; count of bases not matched to a gene: 14. CDR3 length: 13 residues. CDR3 sequence (DNA): TGTGCCAGCCCCCCCGCAGGGGGTGTCGGTTACACCTTC. Translation: CASPPAGGVGYTF.

The chain couples TRBV20-1 to TRBJ1-5; no clear D gene. V was shortened by 3 bases and J by 2 bases, with 5 bases between the two germline ends. Germline V gives CDR1 DFQATT, CDR2 SNEGSKA (reference sequence). This CDR3 is 12 amino acids long. The CDR3 bases are TGCAGTGCTAGTCCGGGCAATCAGCCCCAGCATTTT. It translates to CSASPGNQPQHF.

V is TRBV7-9 and J is TRBJ2-2; D may be TRBD2 (6 bases). This CDR3 is 14 amino acids long. Germline-derived CDR1 and CDR2 are SEHNR and FQNEAQ (reference sequence). The V end lost 0 bases, the J end lost 5 bases, and 7 bases lay between the germline ends. CDR3 loop: CASSLAEGTGELFF. The CDR3 bases are TGTGCCAGCAGCTTAGCGGAGGGGACCGGGGAGCTGTTTTTT. Full variable domain (outside the CDR3, taken from reference TRBV7-9 and TRBJ2-2): DTGVSQNPRHKITKRGQNVTFRCDPISEHNRLYWYRQTLGQGPEFLTYFQNEAQLEKSRLLSDRFSAERPKGSFSTLEIQRTEQGDSAMYLCASSLAEGTGELFFGEGSRLTVL.

The chain uses TRBV7-9 and TRBJ1-4; D may be TRBD1 (5 bases). The V end lost 2 bases, the J end lost 0 bases, and 10 bases lay between the germline ends. Germline V gene data show CDR1 as SEHNR and CDR2 as FQNEAQ (reference sequence). There are 16 residues in the CDR3. The CDR3 sequence: CASSLRRGTTNEKLFF. Here the CDR3 DNA reads TGTGCCAGCAGCTTAAGGAGGGGAACAACTAATGAAAAACTGTTTTTT.

This rearrangement joins TRBV28 to TRBJ2-2, with a possible D match to TRBD1 (6 bases). The ends were cut back, 6 bases at V and 2 bases at J, with 10 bases in the middle. This CDR3 is 14 amino acids long. CDR1 MDHEN and CDR2 SYDVKM come from the germline V gene. CDR3 loop: CASSPDRNTGELFF. The DNA of the CDR3 is TGTGCCAGCAGCCCGGACAGAAACACCGGGGAGCTGTTTTTT.

The genes are TRBV27 and TRBJ2-2; the D gene is possibly TRBD2 (5 bases). In germline, CDR1 is MNHEY, CDR2 SMNVEV (reference sequence). The CDR3 consists of 14 residues. Trimming took off 2 bases at V and 6 bases at J, with 10 bases between the two ends. The CDR3 nucleotides are TGTGCCAGCAGTTTAAGTGAGGGCCCCGGGGAGCTGTTTTTT. This sequence encodes CASSLSEGPGELFF.

For this clone: A much larger clone lies one base from this, so it may be a read error. Other DNA sequences in this sample translate to the same CDR3. The chain links TRBV11-2 to TRBJ1-1; D is uncertain. CDR1 SGHAT and CDR2 FQNNGV come from the germline V gene. Trimming stripped 1 base from V and 1 base from J, with 4 bases between. The length of the CDR3 is 13 residues. CDR3 DNA: TGTGCCAGCAGCTTAGGAGGGAACACTGAAGCTTTCTTT. Translating gives CASSLGGNTEAFF.

The chain uses TRBV5-4 and TRBJ2-1; 11 nucleotides line up with TRBD2. This CDR3 spans 14 amino acids. The germline CDR1 and CDR2 sequences are SGHNT and YYREEE (reference sequence). V was pared by 4 bases and J by 5 bases, with 2 bases of the junction left unmatched. In DNA, the CDR3 is TGTGCCAGCAGCCCGGGACTAGCGGACAATGAGCAGTTCTTC. Amino acid sequence: CASSPGLADNEQFF.

The rearrangement links TRBV19 to TRBJ1-4, with 7 bases matching TRBD1. The CDR3 consists of 14 residues. V shed 4 bases, J shed 8 bases, and the junction held 7 bases outside the gene matches. Germline V gives CDR1 LNHDA, CDR2 SQIVND (reference sequence). The CDR3: CASSTTGKGEKLFF. As DNA, the CDR3 is TGTGCCAGTAGTACGACAGGGAAAGGAGAAAAACTGTTTTTT.

The V and J genes are TRBV5-6 and TRBJ1-5, with a weak D call TRBD1 (5 bases). From germline, CDR1 is SGHDT and CDR2 YYEEEE. The V end was cut by 6 bases, the J end by 8 bases, with 15 bases between. The CDR3 covers 13 residues. The DNA for the CDR3 is TGTGCCAGCACTCTGGGGGGGTTGGAGCCCCAGCATTTT. It encodes CASTLGGLEPQHF.

This sequence joins TRBV19 and TRBJ1-1, with a weak D call TRBD1 (6 bases). Germline lookup yields CDR1 LNHDA and CDR2 SQIVND (reference sequence). The CDR3 runs 16 residues. V lost 8 bases and J 1 base, leaving 20 bases between the germline ends. CDR3 coding DNA: TGTGCCAGTCTACATAGACGACAGGCCCAGAACACTGAAGCTTTCTTT. This codes for CASLHRRQAQNTEAFF. Using reference TRBV19 and TRBJ1-1 for the parts outside the CDR3, the full variable domain is DGGITQSPKYLFRKEGQNVTLSCEQNLNHDAMYWYRQDPGQGLRLIYYSQIVNDFQKGDIAEGYSVSREKKESFPLTVTSAQKNPTAFYLCASLHRRQAQNTEAFFGQGTRLTVV.

In this sample, this clone turned up many times. The rearrangement uses TRBV29-1 and TRBJ2-3; D is uncertain. CDR1 is SQVTM and CDR2 is ANQGSEA in the germline V gene. The CDR3 totals 11 residues. Trimming pared 6 bases from V and 6 bases from J, leaving 10 bases between. The CDR3 loop reads CSVLLGDTQYF. CDR3 DNA sequence: TGCAGCGTCCTCCTGGGCGATACGCAGTATTTT.

The chain employs TRBV3-1 (or the pseudogene TRBV3-2) and TRBJ2-5; 9 bases fit TRBD1. This CDR3 contains 15 residues. V dropped 3 bases and J dropped 4; count of bases not matched to a gene: 6. Germline V gives CDR1 LGHDT, CDR2 YNNKEL (reference sequence). The CDR3 loop is CASSQFTGGGETQYF. The CDR3 DNA reads as TGTGCCAGCAGCCAGTTTACAGGGGGCGGAGAGACCCAGTACTTC.

This clone was seen only once. The chain joins TRBV7-8 to TRBJ1-2; D call uncertain. The CDR3 contains 13 residues. Trimming removed 5 bases from V and 8 bases from J, with 15 bases in between. Looked up from germline, CDR1 is SGHVS and CDR2 is FQNEAQ. The CDR3 nucleotides are TGTGCCAGCAGCCTACCGGAAGGAGGCGGCTACACCTTC. It is translated as CASSLPEGGGYTF.

This chain connects TRBV5-4 to TRBJ2-7; D is undetermined. Germline V gene sequence: CDR1 SGHNT, CDR2 YYREEE (reference sequence). V lost 0 bases and J lost 2, with 12 bases in between. The CDR3 is 15 residues long. The DNA of the CDR3 is TGTGCCAGCAGCTTGGGAGGCCCTCCGGCCTACGAGCAGTACTTC. Translating it yields CASSLGGPPAYEQYF.

The CDR3 DNA reads TGTGCCAGCAGCCGTCGGGACAGGGGCGAGGATGGCTACACCTTC. Translated: CASSRRDRGEDGYTF. V is TRBV7-8 and J is TRBJ1-2; 10 bases align to TRBD1. The CDR3 is made up of 15 amino acids. Germline values: CDR1 SGHVS, CDR2 FQNEAQ. V was pared by 5 bases and J by 6 bases, with 9 bases of the junction left unmatched.